This T cell receptor (beta chain) was observed in a study of T cell changes during pregnancy in multiple sclerosis. Using immunoSEQ multiplex PCR, the repertoire was profiled, and TCRdb retains in-frame clones only, with some absent. The sample lists about 24,000 clones, around 89% occurring once. CDR3 length equals 15 residues. Germline V gene data show CDR1 as LGHNA and CDR2 as YNFKEQ. The V and J ends lost 5 bases and 8 bases respectively, with 21 bases between them. This clone was seen a handful of times. The input for sequencing was CD4+ T cells from peripheral blood mononuclear cells, taken in the first trimester of pregnancy. The clonotype was recovered from a female donor in good health, enrolled as a control in a pregnancy study. The rearrangement joins TRBV4-2 to TRBJ1-2; tentatively, D is TRBD1 (6 bases). The CDR3 nucleotides are TGTGCCAGCAGCAACCCCCTGTGGGGGCTAGGCGGCTACACCTTC. Amino acid sequence: CASSNPLWGLGGYTF.